One and the same sample provided the 17 T cell receptor beta chains below, sequenced in a study of response to subunit inactivated influenza vaccine listed by TCRdb under 2018. Library prep was done by RT-PCR. Instrument used: Illumina HiSeq 2500. TCRdb ran its own pipeline on the public reads, namely fastp trimming at Q25 and MiXCR clone calling, and kept in-frame beta chains. CDR3 protein duplicates are merged, each entry listing the most common genes and DNA. This sample gives more than 400,000 distinct CDR3 sequences in total; approximately 11% of them show up just once. The ten largest make up 9.5% to 15% of the sample. This specimen's time point label, per the study, means: around 47 days after influenza vaccine administration. The sequencing used PBMCs from blood, collected roughly 6 weeks after vaccination. The receptors here all came from a man in his fifties who received an inactivated influenza vaccine. Donor details come from another sample of the same person, matched by shared clones.

The V and J genes are TRBV7-3 and TRBJ2-3; weak D call: TRBD1 (6 bases). The CDR3 totals 15 residues. V gave up 4 bases and J gave up 2 bases, with 13 bases separating them. Germline CDR1 reads SGHTA; CDR2 reads FQGTGA. CDR3 in DNA: TGTGCCAGCAGCTCGCATGGGGGCTACACAGATACGCAGTATTTT. Translating it yields CASSSHGGYTDTQYF.

The chain is built from TRBV9 and TRBJ2-3; either TRBD1 or TRBD2 may supply D (6 bases each). Per the germline V gene, CDR1 is SGDLS and CDR2 is YYNGEE. The CDR3 runs to 16 residues. Trimming removed 3 bases from V and 3 bases from J, with 17 bases in between. The CDR3 nucleotides are TGTGCCAGCAGCGCTGAGGGGGGCGTTAATACAGATACGCAGTATTTT. Translating gives CASSAEGGVNTDTQYF.

This sequence joins TRBV3-1 and TRBJ2-3; D is uncertain. The CDR3 is 14 amino acids. Trimming pared 0 bases from V and 4 bases from J, leaving 8 bases between. Germline CDR1 and CDR2: LGHDT and YNNKEL (reference sequence). The CDR3 region has the DNA TGTGCCAGCAGCCAAGACCCACTACCAGATACGCAGTATTTT. It yields the protein CASSQDPLPDTQYF.

At least ten counts were recorded for this clonotype. This rearrangement joins TRBV6-2 or TRBV6-3 to TRBJ2-1; D gene uncertain. V was shortened by 3 bases and J by 3 bases, with 6 bases between the two germline ends. This CDR3 has 13 residues. The germline V gene has CDR1 MNHEY and CDR2 SVGEGT. The CDR3 DNA sequence: TGTGCCAGCAGTTATCGTATCTACAATGAGCAGTTCTTC. Its protein is CASSYRIYNEQFF.

This chain joins TRBV20-1 and TRBJ2-3; 10 nucleotides match TRBD2. With 5 bases clipped from V and 7 bases from J, the junction kept 15 bases outside the gene matches. CDR3 length: 16 amino acids. CDR1 and CDR2 (germline): DFQATT, SNEGSKA (reference sequence). CDR3 region: CSARILGLALGNTQYF. The CDR3 DNA sequence: TGCAGTGCTCGAATCTTGGGACTAGCGCTCGGTAATACGCAGTATTTT.

The chain joins TRBV7-9 to TRBJ2-5, with TRBD2 matching 7 bases. CDR1 is SEHNR, CDR2 FQNEAQ, per germline (reference sequence). The CDR3 is made up of 15 amino acids. After removal of 6 bases from V and 1 base from J, the junction contained 8 bases not matched to a gene. CDR3 sequence reads: CASRFERGGQETQYF. As DNA, the CDR3 is TGTGCCAGCAGATTTGAGCGGGGCGGCCAAGAGACCCAGTACTTC.

This clonotype came up a few times. This chain uses TRBV12-3 or TRBV12-4 with TRBJ2-1; D not resolved. With 6 bases removed from V and 4 bases from J, the gap between germline ends came to 13 bases. This CDR3 spans 14 amino acids. The CDR3 DNA follows: TGTGCCAGCAGCCTCACTACTAAATACAATGAGCAGTTCTTC. This gives the protein CASSLTTKYNEQFF.

This clonotype was recorded once. The rearrangement joins TRBV2 to TRBJ2-7; D unclear. CDR3 length: 15 amino acids. In germline, CDR1 is SNHLY, CDR2 FYNNEI. Deletions cut 6 bases from V and 0 bases from J, with 15 bases between. The CDR3: CASSGQAASSYEQYF. CDR3 DNA sequence: TGTGCCAGCAGCGGTCAGGCAGCGAGCTCCTACGAGCAGTACTTC.

This clonotype was seen only a few times. The gene calls are TRBV20-1 and TRBJ2-4, with D possibly being TRBD1 or TRBD2 (6 bases each). V was cut by 5 bases and J by 0 bases, with 17 bases left in between. The CDR3 contains 16 residues. Germline V gene lookup returns CDR1 DFQATT and CDR2 SNEGSKA (reference sequence). CDR3 sequence reads: CSAQKGGSVAKNIQYF. The CDR3 DNA is TGCAGTGCTCAGAAGGGGGGCTCCGTAGCCAAAAACATTCAGTACTTC.

A few counts support this clonotype. This chain joins TRBV29-1 and TRBJ2-3; 8 nucleotides align to TRBD1. Germline trimming cut 5 bases from V and 5 bases from J; bases unmatched to any gene: 6. Germline assignment: CDR1 SQVTM and CDR2 ANQGSEA. The CDR3 runs to 13 residues. CDR3 DNA sequence: TGCAGCGTTATCGAAACAGGGGGAGATACGCAGTATTTT. It is translated as CSVIETGGDTQYF.

CDR3 sequence (DNA): TGCGCCAGCAGCTCAACTAGGGGCGACACTGAAGCTTTCTTT. Translation gives CASSSTRGDTEAFF. The chain has TRBV5-1 and TRBJ1-1, with D perhaps TRBD1 (5 bases). The ends were cut back, 3 bases at V and 3 bases at J, with 12 bases in the middle. The length of the CDR3 is 14 residues. Germline-derived CDR1 and CDR2 are SGHRS and YFSETQ.

This clonotype was seen a handful of times. DNA for the CDR3: TGTGCCAGCAGTTTACAGCGCAGGGGCCACGAGCAGTACTTC. This translates into CASSLQRRGHEQYF. The J gene is TRBJ2-7, the V gene TRBV27, with D possibly matching TRBD1 (6 bases). The CDR3 consists of 14 residues. Germline V gene sequence: CDR1 MNHEY, CDR2 SMNVEV (reference sequence). The V gene lost 2 bases and the J gene lost 5 bases, with 13 bases spanning the gap.

The chain carries TRBV28 and TRBJ2-6, with a tentative D call TRBD1 (6 bases). The ends were cut back, 10 bases at V and 4 bases at J, with 11 bases in the middle. CDR1 and CDR2 (germline): MDHEN, SYDVKM. CDR3 length: 13 amino acids. The CDR3 nucleotides read TGTGCCACCGAGGGGGACGGGGCCAACGTCCTGACTTTC. The encoded protein is CATEGDGANVLTF.

This chain joins TRBV20-1 and TRBJ2-1; 7 nucleotides align to TRBD1. The trim removed 3 bases at V and 0 bases at J, leaving 11 bases unmatched. Germline assignment: CDR1 DFQATT and CDR2 SNEGSKA (reference sequence). The CDR3 covers 17 residues. CDR3 protein: CSARGEQGFRSYNEQFF. In DNA form, the CDR3 reads TGCAGTGCTAGGGGGGAACAGGGGTTCCGCTCCTACAATGAGCAGTTCTTC.

The genes are TRBV12-3 or TRBV12-4 and TRBJ2-1; a possible D gene is TRBD1 (6 bases). This CDR3 is built from 14 residues. The V gene lost 5 bases and the J gene lost 2 bases, with 10 bases spanning the gap. The CDR3 nucleotides read TGTGCCAGCAGTCAGGGGTATCCCTACAATGAGCAGTTCTTC. Amino acids: CASSQGYPYNEQFF.

There are many counts of this clonotype. The chain has TRBV28 and TRBJ2-1; no clear D gene. The germline V and J ends were trimmed by 3 bases and 12 bases, with 21 bases remaining between them. The CDR3 runs 15 residues. Germline V gene sequence: CDR1 MDHEN, CDR2 SYDVKM. In DNA form, the CDR3 reads TGTGCCAGCAGTTTCCATTCAGGTAGTAGGATGGGGCAGTTCTTC. Its translation is CASSFHSGSRMGQFF.

DNA for the CDR3: TGTGCCAGCAGCGAATGGACTGGTCCGAACACCGGGGAGCTGTTTTTT. Protein product: CASSEWTGPNTGELFF. The V gene is TRBV11-2, the J gene TRBJ2-2, with D maybe TRBD2 (5 bases). V shed 5 bases and J shed 0 bases, with 13 bases lying between them. Germline V gene lookup returns CDR1 SGHAT and CDR2 FQNNGV. This CDR3 has 16 amino acids.